These 3 T cell receptor beta chains share one sample of origin, sequenced in a study of blood T cell repertoires in COVID-19. Sequencing was performed with immunoSEQ multiplex PCR; in TCRdb, only in-frame clones are kept and a portion is missing. The table includes around 43,000 clones, around 83% detected once. The sample taken for sequencing was peripheral blood. The source is a man aged 45-65 years in a cohort sampled during active COVID-19.

The chain couples TRBV13 to TRBJ2-3; maybe TRBD2 (6 bases). The CDR3 is 13 amino acids. CDR1 is PRHDT, CDR2 FYEKMQ, per germline (reference sequence). The ends were cut back, 3 bases at V and 4 bases at J, with 8 bases in the middle. The CDR3 DNA follows: TGTGCCAGCAGCTTGGAGCGGGCAGATACGCAGTATTTT. Amino acid sequence: CASSLERADTQYF.

CDR3 sequence (DNA): TGCGCCAGCAGCTTGGGTGATCAGACAGGGGTTCGCTACACCTTC. It is translated as CASSLGDQTGVRYTF. The V call is TRBV5-1, the J call TRBJ1-2; 8 bases fit TRBD1. Germline loops: CDR1 SGHRS, CDR2 YFSETQ. This CDR3 is built from 15 residues. V trimming: 0 bases; J trimming: 9 bases; junction bases outside the gene matches: 10.

The chain carries TRBV27 and TRBJ2-3; 8 nucleotides line up with TRBD2. V lost 6 bases and J lost 1; bases outside the gene matches: 6. This CDR3 is 15 amino acids long. Per germline, CDR1 MNHEY and CDR2 SMNVEV (reference sequence). The CDR3 DNA reads TGTGCCAGCAGCCATAGCGGGATGGGCACAGATACGCAGTATTTT. Protein: CASSHSGMGTDTQYF.